This TCR beta chain was sequenced in a study of T-cell memory formation after mild COVID-19. Turning to the study itself: Clustering of TCRs was largely donor specific. Study-wide results and limits: Later expanders leaned CD4+, whereas clones that contracted between day 15 and 85 were balanced CD4/CD8. Day 37-peaking second-wave clones had unconfirmed SARS-CoV-2 specificity.

Germline CDR1 SNHLY, CDR2 FYNNEI. The V and J ends lost 3 bases and 6 bases respectively, with 9 bases between them. The CDR3 is 14 residues long. This clonotype was found a few times. What it recognizes is unknown. TCRdb reanalysed the 5' RACE reads using MiXCR and keeps one entry per CDR3 protein. The sample shows around 300,000 distinct CDR3 sequences, roughly an eighth of them seen only once. Sequenced: PBMCs or a T cell subset sorted from them (not recorded which). The sequence was collected from a man younger than 35 who had mild COVID-19 (a few samples of this study predate the infection). Cell type and time point are not known. This chain joins TRBV2 and TRBJ1-6; D is unresolved. CDR3: CASSDVSTNSPLHF. DNA of the CDR3: TGTGCCAGCAGTGACGTCAGCACTAATTCACCCCTCCACTTT.